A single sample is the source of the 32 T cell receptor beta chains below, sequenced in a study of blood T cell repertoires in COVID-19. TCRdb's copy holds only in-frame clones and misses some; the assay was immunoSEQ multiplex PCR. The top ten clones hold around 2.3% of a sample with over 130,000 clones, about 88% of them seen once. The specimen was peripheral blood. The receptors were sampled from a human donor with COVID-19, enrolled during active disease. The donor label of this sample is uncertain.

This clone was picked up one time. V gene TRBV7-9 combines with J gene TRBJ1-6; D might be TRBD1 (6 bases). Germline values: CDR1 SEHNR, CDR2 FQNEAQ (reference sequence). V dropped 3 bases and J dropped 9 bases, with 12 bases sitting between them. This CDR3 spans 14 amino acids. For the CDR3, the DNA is TGTGCCAGCAGCTTCAGGACAGTGGGTTCACCCCTCCACTTT. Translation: CASSFRTVGSPLHF.

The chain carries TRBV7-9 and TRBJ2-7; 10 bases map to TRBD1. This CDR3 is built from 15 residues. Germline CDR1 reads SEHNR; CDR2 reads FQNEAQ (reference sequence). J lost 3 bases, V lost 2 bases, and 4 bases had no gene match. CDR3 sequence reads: CASSLMGQGLYEQYF. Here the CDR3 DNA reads TGTGCCAGCAGCTTAATGGGACAGGGGCTCTACGAGCAGTACTTC.

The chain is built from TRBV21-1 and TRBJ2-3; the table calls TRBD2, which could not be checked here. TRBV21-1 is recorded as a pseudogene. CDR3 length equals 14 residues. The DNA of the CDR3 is TGTGCCAGCAGCACCGGGGGGCTCACAGATACGCAGTATTTT. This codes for CASSTGGLTDTQYF.

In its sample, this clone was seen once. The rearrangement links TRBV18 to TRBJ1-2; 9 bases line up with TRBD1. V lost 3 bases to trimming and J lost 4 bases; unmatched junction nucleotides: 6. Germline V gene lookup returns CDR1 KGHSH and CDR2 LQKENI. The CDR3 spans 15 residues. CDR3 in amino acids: CASSPRDRAGYGYTF. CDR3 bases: TGTGCCAGCTCACCTCGGGACAGGGCTGGCTATGGCTACACCTTC.

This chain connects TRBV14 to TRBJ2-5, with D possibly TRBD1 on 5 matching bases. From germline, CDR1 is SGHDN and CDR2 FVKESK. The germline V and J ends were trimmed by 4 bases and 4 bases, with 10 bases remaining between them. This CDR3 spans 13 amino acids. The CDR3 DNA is TGTGCCAGCAGCCGGACAAATATAGAGACCCAGTACTTC. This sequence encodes CASSRTNIETQYF.

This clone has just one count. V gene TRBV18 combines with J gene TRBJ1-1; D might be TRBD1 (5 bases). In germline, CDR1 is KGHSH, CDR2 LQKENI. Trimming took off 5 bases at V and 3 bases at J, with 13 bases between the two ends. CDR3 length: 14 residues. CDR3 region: CASSASAGDTEAFF. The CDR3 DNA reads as TGTGCCAGCTCAGCTAGTGCGGGGGACACTGAAGCTTTCTTT. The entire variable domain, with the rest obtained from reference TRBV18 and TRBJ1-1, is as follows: NAGVMQNPRHLVRRRGQEARLRCSPMKGHSHVYWYRQLPEEGLKFMVYLQKENIIDESGMPKERFSAEFPKEGPSILRIQQVVRGDSAAYFCASSASAGDTEAFFGQGTRLTVV.

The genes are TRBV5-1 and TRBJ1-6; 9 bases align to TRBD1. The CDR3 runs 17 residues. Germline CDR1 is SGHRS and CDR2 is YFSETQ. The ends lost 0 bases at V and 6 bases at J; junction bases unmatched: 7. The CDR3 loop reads CASSLEGQGPSNSPLHF. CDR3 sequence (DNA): TGCGCCAGCAGCTTGGAGGGACAGGGCCCTAGTAATTCACCCCTCCACTTT. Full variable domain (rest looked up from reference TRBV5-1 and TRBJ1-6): KAGVTQTPRYLIKTRGQQVTLSCSPISGHRSVSWYQQTPGQGLQFLFEYFSETQRNKGNFPGRFSGRQFSNSRSEMNVSTLELGDSALYLCASSLEGQGPSNSPLHFGNGTRLTVT.

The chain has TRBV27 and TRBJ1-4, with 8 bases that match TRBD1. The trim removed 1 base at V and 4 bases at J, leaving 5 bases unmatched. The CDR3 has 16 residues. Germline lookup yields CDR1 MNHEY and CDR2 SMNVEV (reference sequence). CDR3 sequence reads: CASSLWTGQDNEKLFF. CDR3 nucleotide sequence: TGTGCCAGCAGTTTATGGACGGGACAGGATAATGAAAAACTGTTTTTT.

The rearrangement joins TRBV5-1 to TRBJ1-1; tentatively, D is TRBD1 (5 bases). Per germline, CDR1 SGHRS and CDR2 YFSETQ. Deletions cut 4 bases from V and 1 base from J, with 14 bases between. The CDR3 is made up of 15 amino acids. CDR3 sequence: CASSPLSGGNTEAFF. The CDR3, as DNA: TGCGCCAGCAGCCCTCTCTCGGGGGGGAACACTGAAGCTTTCTTT.

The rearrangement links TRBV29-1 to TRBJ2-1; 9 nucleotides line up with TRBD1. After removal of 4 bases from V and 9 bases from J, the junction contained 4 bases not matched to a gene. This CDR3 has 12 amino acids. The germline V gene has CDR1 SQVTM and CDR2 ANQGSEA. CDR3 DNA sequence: TGCAGCGTTGCCCGGACAGGGGTTGAGCAGTTCTTC. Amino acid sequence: CSVARTGVEQFF.

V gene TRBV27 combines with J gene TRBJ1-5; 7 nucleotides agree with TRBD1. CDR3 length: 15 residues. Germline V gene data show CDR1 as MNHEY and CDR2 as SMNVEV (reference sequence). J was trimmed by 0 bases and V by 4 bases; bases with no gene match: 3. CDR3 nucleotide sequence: TGTGCCAGCAGTTGGGACAGACATAGCAATCAGCCCCAGCATTTT. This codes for CASSWDRHSNQPQHF.

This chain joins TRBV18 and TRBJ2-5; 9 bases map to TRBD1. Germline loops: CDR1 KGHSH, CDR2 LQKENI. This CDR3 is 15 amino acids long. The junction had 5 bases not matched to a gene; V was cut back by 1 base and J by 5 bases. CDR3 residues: CASSPRTGEPETQYF. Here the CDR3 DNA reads TGTGCCAGCTCACCACGGACAGGGGAGCCGGAGACCCAGTACTTC.

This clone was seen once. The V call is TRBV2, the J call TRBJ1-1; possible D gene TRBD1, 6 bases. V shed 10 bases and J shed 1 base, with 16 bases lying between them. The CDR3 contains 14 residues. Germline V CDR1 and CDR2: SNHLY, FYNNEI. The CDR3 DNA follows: TGTGCCACCCTCAGACAGGTGGGGAACACTGAAGCTTTCTTT. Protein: CATLRQVGNTEAFF. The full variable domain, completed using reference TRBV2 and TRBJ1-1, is EPEVTQTPSHQVTQMGQEVILRCVPISNHLYFYWYRQILGQKVEFLVSFYNNEISEKSEIFDDQFSVERPDGSNFTLKIRSTKLEDSAMYFCATLRQVGNTEAFFGQGTRLTVV.

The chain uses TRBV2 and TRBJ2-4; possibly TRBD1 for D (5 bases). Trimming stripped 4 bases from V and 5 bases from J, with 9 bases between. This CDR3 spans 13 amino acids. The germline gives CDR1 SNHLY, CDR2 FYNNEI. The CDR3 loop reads CASSGDRENIQYF. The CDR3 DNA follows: TGTGCCAGCAGTGGCGACAGAGAAAACATTCAGTACTTC.

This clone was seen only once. DNA for the CDR3: TGTGCCAGCAGGAGAGCTTGGACTAGGAAAGAGACCCAGTACTTC. Translating it yields CASRRAWTRKETQYF. This sequence joins TRBV27 and TRBJ2-5; 7 bases agree with TRBD2. Unmatched junction bases numbered 10, after V lost 6 bases and J lost 3 bases. The CDR3 runs 15 residues. Germline V gives CDR1 MNHEY, CDR2 SMNVEV (reference sequence).

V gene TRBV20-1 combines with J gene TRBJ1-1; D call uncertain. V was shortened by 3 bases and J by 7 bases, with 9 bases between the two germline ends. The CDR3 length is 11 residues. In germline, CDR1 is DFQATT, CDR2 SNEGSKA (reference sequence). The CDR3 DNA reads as TGCAGTGCTAGGAAAATCTATGAAGCTTTCTTT. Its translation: CSARKIYEAFF.

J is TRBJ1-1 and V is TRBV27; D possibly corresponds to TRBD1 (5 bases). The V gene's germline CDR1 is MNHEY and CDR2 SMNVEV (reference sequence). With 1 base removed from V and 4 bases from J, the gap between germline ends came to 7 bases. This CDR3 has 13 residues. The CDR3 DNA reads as TGTGCCAGCAGTTTATTGGGGGGCACTGAAGCTTTCTTT. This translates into CASSLLGGTEAFF.

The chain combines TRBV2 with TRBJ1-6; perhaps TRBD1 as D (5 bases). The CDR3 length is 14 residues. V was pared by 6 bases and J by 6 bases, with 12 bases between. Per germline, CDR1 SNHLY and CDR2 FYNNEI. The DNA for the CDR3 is TGTGCCAGCAGCTATGGACAAGTTAATTCACCCCTCCACTTT. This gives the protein CASSYGQVNSPLHF.

CDR3 DNA: TGCGCCAGCAGCCCCGGGGAATTAGGGAGGGATGAGCAGTTCTTC. Translating it yields CASSPGELGRDEQFF. The chain combines TRBV5-1 with TRBJ2-1, with 7 bases aligning to TRBD2. This CDR3 is 15 amino acids long. Germline assignment: CDR1 SGHRS and CDR2 YFSETQ. J gave up 8 bases and V 4 bases, and 12 bases lay outside the gene matches.

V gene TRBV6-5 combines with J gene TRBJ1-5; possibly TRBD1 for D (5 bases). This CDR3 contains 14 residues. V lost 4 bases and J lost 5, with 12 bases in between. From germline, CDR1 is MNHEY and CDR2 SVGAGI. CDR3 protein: CASSLRQSDQPQHF. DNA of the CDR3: TGTGCCAGCAGTTTAAGACAGAGTGATCAGCCCCAGCATTTT.

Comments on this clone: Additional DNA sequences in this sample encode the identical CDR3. For the CDR3, the DNA is TGTGCCAGCAGTTATTCCGGGGGATCCTACGAGCAGTACTTC. This encodes CASSYSGGSYEQYF. This chain uses TRBV6-5 with TRBJ2-7; D is perhaps TRBD2 (6 bases). CDR1 is MNHEY and CDR2 is SVGAGI in the germline V gene. V was shortened by 3 bases and J by 1 base, with 10 bases between the two germline ends. The CDR3 totals 14 residues.

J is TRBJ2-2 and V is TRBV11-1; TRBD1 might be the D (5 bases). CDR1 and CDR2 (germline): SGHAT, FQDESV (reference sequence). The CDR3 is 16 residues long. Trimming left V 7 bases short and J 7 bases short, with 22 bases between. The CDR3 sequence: CASTDRVGANGGELFF. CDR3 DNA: TGTGCCAGCACCGATAGAGTAGGGGCCAACGGCGGGGAGCTGTTTTTT. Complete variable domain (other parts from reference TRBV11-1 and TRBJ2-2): EAEVAQSPRYKITEKSQAVAFWCDPISGHATLYWYRQILGQGPELLVQFQDESVVDDSQLPKDRFSAERLKGVDSTLKIQPAELGDSAMYLCASTDRVGANGGELFFGEGSRLTVL.

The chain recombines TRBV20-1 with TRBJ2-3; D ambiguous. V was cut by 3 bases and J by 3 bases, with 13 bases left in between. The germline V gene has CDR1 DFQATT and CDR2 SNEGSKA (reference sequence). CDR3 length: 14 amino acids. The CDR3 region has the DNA TGCAGTGCTAGTAAAAATACAGTGACAGATACGCAGTATTTT. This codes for CSASKNTVTDTQYF.

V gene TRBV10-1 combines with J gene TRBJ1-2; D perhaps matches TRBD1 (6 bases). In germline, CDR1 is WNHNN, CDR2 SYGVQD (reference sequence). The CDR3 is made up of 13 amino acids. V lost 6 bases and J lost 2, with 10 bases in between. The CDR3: CASRGQQNYGYTF. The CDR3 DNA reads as TGCGCCAGCAGAGGACAGCAAAACTATGGCTACACCTTC.

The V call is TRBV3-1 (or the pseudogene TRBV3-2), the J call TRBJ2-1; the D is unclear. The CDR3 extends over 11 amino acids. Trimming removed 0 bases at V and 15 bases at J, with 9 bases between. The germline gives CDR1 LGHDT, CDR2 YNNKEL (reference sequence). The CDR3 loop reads CASSQDLLAFF. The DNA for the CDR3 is TGTGCCAGCAGCCAAGATTTACTTGCGTTCTTC.

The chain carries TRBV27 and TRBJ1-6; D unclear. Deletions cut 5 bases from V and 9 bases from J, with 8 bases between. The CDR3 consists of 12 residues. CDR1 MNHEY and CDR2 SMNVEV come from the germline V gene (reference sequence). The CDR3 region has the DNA TGTGCCAGCAGTCCGGGGTTTTCACCCCTCCACTTT. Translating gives CASSPGFSPLHF.

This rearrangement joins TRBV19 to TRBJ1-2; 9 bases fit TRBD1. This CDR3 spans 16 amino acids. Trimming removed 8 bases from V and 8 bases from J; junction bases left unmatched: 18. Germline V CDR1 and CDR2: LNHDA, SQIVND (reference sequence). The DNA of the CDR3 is TGTGCCAGTTCTACCCACGGCCCGGACAGGGGAGTAGGCTACACCTTC. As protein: CASSTHGPDRGVGYTF.

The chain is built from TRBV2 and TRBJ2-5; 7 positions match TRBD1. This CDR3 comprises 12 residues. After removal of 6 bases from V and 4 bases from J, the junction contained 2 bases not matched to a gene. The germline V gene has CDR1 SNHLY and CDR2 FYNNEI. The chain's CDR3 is CASSPGGETQYF. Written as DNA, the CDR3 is TGTGCCAGCAGCCCAGGGGGAGAGACCCAGTACTTC.

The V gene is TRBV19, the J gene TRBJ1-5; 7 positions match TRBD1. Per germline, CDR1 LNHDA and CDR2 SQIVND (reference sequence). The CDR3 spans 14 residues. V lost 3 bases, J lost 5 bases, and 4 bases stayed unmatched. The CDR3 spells CASSIRQGHQPQHF. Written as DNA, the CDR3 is TGTGCCAGTAGTATTAGACAGGGACATCAGCCCCAGCATTTT.

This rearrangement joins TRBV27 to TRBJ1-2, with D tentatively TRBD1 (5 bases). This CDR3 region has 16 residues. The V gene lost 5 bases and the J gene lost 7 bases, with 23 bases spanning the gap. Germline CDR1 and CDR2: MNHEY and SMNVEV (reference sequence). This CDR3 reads CASSPSLRQGRGGYTF. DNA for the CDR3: TGTGCCAGCAGTCCCTCCCTCCGGCAGGGAAGGGGTGGCTACACCTTC.

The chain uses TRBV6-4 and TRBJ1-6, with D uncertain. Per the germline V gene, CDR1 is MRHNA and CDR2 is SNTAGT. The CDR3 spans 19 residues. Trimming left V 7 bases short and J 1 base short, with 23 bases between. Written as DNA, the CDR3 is TGTGCCAGCATTCAAAGGTCGAAGATGCTAGTATCCTATAATTCACCCCTCCACTTT. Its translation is CASIQRSKMLVSYNSPLHF.

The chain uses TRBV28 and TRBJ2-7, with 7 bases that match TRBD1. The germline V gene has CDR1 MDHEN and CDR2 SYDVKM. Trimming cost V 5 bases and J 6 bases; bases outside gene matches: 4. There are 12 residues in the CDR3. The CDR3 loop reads CASSPDRVEQYF. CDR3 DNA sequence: TGTGCCAGCAGTCCCGACAGGGTCGAGCAGTACTTC. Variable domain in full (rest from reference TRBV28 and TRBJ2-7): DVKVTQSSRYLVKRTGEKVFLECVQDMDHENMFWYRQDPGLGLRLIYFSYDVKMKEKGDIPEGYSVSREKKERFSLILESASTNQTSMYLCASSPDRVEQYFGPGTRLTVT.